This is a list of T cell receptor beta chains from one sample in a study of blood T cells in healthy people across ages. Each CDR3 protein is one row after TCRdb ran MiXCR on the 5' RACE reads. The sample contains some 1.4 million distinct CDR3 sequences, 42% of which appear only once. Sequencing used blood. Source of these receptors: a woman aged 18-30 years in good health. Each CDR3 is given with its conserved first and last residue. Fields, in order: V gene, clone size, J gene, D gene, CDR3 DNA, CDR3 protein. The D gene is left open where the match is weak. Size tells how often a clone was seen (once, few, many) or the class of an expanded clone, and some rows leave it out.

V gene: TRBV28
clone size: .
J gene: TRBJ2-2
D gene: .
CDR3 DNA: TGTGCCAGCAGTATAGGGGGGGCGTCCTCCGGGGAGCTGTTTTTT
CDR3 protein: CASSIGGASSGELFF

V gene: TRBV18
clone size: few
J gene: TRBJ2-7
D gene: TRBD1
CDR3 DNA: TGTGCCAGCTCAGGGACAGAAATGTACGAGCAGTACTTC
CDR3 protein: CASSGTEMYEQYF

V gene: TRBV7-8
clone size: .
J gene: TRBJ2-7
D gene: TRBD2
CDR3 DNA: TGTGCCAGCAGCCCAGGACTAGCGGGGGAATACCACATGTACGAGCAGTACTTC
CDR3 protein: CASSPGLAGEYHMYEQYF

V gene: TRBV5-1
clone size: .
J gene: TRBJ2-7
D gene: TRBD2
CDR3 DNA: TGCGCCAGCAGCCGCTGGACTAGCGGGAACCCCTACGAGCAGTACTTC
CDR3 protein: CASSRWTSGNPYEQYF

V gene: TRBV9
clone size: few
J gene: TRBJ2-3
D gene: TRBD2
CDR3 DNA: TGTGCCAGCAGCGCTCAGCCGGGACTAGCGGGGCGGACAGATACGCAGTATTTT
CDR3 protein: CASSAQPGLAGRTDTQYF

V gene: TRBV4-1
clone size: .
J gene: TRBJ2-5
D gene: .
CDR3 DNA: TGCGCCAGCAGCCAAGATTTGCGCGGGCAGTACTTC
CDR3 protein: CASSQDLRGQYF

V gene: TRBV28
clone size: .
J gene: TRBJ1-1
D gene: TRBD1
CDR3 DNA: TGTGCCAGCAGTTCGCGGGACAGGTGGCACACTGAAGCTTTCTTT
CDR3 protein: CASSSRDRWHTEAFF

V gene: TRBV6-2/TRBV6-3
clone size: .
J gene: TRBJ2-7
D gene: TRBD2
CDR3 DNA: TGTGCCAGCAGTAAGACGAGCGGGAGTTTTGACTACGAGCAGTACTTC
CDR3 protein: CASSKTSGSFDYEQYF

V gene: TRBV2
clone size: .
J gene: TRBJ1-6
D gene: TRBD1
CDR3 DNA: TGTGCCAGCAAACAGGGGAATACACCCCTCCACTTT
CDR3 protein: CASKQGNTPLHF

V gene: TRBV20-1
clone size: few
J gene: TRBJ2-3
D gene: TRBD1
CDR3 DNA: TGCAGTGCTACCGGGACAGGGGGCGGCACAGATACGCAGTATTTT
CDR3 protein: CSATGTGGGTDTQYF

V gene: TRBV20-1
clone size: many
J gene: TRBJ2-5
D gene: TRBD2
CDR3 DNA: TGCAGTGCCGGACTAGCGGGGGCATACCAGTACTTC
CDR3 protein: CSAGLAGAYQYF

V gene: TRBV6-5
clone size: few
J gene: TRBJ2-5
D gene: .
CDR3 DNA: TGTGCCAGCAGTTACCAGAGTGGGCCCTCGGTCGAGCCGTACTTC
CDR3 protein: CASSYQSGPSVEPYF

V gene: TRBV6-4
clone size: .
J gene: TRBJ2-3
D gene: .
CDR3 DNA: TGTGCCAGCAGGGGGCCGTCTCCGCGTACAGATACGCAGTATTTT
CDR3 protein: CASRGPSPRTDTQYF

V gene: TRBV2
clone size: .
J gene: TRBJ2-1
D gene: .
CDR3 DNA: TGTGCCAGCACCTCGCGACCTGGGGAGAACAGTGAGCAGTTCTTC
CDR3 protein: CASTSRPGENSEQFF

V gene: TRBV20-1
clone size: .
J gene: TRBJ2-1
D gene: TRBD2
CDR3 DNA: TGCAGTGCTAGAGATTTGAGGCGGGGGGGCGGGTACAATGAGCAGTTCTTC
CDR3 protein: CSARDLRRGGGYNEQFF

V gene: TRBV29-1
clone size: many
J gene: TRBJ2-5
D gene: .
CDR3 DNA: TGCAGCGTTGGGACAGAACAAGAGACCCAGTACTTC
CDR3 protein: CSVGTEQETQYF

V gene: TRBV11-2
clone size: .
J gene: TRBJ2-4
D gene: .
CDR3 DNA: TGTGCCAGCAGCTTAGGAGGGATTTCGACAGCCAAAAACATTCAGTACTTC
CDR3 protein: CASSLGGISTAKNIQYF

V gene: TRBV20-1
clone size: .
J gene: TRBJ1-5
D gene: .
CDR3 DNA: TGCAGTGCTAGATCCGGGGCCTACAATCAGCCCCAGCATTTT
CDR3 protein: CSARSGAYNQPQHF

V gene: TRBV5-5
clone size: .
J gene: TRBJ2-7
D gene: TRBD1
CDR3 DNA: TGTGCCAGTAGCATAATCCCCGACAGGGCCATGCCCTACGAGCAGTACTTC
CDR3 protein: CASSIIPDRAMPYEQYF

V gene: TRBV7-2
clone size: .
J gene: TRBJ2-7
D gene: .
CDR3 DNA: TGTGCCAGCAGCCCGCTCCGGATAAGCCTAATCGAGCAGTACTTC
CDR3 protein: CASSPLRISLIEQYF

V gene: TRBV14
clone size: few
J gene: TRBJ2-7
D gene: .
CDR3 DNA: TGTGCCAGCAGCCAAGTGGGGAGCTCCTACGAGCAGTACTTC
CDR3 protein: CASSQVGSSYEQYF

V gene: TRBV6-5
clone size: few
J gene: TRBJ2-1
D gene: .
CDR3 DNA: TGTGCCACCAACAACGGGCAGCATGAGTTCTTC
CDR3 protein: CATNNGQHEFF

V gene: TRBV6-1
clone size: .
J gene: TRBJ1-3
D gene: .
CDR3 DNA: TGTGCCAGCAGTGAAGGGGCGTTCTCTGGAAACACCATATATTTT
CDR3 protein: CASSEGAFSGNTIYF

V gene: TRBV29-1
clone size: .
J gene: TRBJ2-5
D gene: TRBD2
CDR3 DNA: TGCAGCGTTGAAGGGTCATGGATCTGGGCGGGAGTAGAGACCCAGTACTTC
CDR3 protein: CSVEGSWIWAGVETQYF

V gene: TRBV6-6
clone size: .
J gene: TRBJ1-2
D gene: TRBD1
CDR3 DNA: TGTGCCAGCAGTCACCTCAGCTTAACAGGGGACACCTTC
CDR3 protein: CASSHLSLTGDTF

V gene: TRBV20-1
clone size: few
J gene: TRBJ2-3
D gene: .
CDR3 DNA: TGCAGTGCTAGTCTGGCGACTAGCACAGATACGCAGTATTTT
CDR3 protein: CSASLATSTDTQYF

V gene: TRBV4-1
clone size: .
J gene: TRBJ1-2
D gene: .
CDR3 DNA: TGCGCCAGCAGCCAAGATGCAGTCGCGAACTATGGCTACACCTTC
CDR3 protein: CASSQDAVANYGYTF

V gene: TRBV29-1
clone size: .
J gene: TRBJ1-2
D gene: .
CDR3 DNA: TGCGGCGTAGTACTGGGGCTTTATGGCTACACCTTC
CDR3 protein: CGVVLGLYGYTF

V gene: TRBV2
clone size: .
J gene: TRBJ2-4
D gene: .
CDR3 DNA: TGTGCCAGCAGTGATGGGGACGGAAAAAACATTCAGTACTTC
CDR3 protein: CASSDGDGKNIQYF

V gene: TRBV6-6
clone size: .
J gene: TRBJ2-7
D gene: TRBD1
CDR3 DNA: TGTGCCAGCAGTTACCCGCGACAGGGATTCCCCTACGAGCAGTACTTC
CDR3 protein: CASSYPRQGFPYEQYF

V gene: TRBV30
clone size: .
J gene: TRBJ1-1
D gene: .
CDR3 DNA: TGTGCCTGGAGTAGGGGGACTGAAGCTTTCTTT
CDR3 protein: CAWSRGTEAFF

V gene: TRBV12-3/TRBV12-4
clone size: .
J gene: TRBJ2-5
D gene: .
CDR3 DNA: TGTGCCGCGAGCTTCCAAGAGACCCAGTACTTC
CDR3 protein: CAASFQETQYF

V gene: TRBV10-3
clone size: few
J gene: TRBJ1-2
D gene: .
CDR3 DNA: TGTGCCGCATCATCGTCCATAGAAGCTAACTATGGCTACACCTTC
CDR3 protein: CAASSSIEANYGYTF

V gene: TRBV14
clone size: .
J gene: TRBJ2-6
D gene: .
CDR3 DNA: TGTGCCAGCAGCCCCTTCGACGGTGGGGCCAACGTCCTGACTTTC
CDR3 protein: CASSPFDGGANVLTF

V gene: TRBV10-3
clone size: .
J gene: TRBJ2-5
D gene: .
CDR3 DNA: TGTGCCATCAGTGCTGGTGAGGGGTTGGACATCCTGTACTTC
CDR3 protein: CAISAGEGLDILYF

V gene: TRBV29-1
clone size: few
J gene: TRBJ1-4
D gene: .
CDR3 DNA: TGCAGCGTTGTTCCTGCAACTAATGAAAAACTGTTTTTT
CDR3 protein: CSVVPATNEKLFF

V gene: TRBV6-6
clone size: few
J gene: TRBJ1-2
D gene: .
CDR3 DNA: TGTGCCAGCAGTTACACCGGGGGAAGTACCGTCTATGGCTACACCTTC
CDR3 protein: CASSYTGGSTVYGYTF

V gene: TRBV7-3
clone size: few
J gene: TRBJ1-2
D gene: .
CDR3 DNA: TGTGCCAGCAGCCTTGGGCCGGAAAACTATGGCTACACCTTC
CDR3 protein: CASSLGPENYGYTF